The source of this TCR beta chain is a study of cytomegalovirus exposure and HLA in healthy donors. The PCR employed 60 Vbeta primers together with 13 Jbeta primers. Here immunoSEQ multiplex PCR was the method, and the copy in TCRdb shows in-frame clones only, minus some. The table lists about 140,000 clones. At the time of sampling, donors were nominally healthy, though unrecorded immune exposures were likely. The ends were cut back, 5 bases at V and 6 bases at J, with 20 bases in the middle. CDR3 length: 15 amino acids. CDR1 and CDR2 from the germline V gene are MNHEY and SVGAGI. The origin of this receptor is a male donor in good health and CMV-seronegative. Source material: PBMCs. The J gene is TRBJ2-7, the V gene TRBV6-5; tentatively, D is TRBD2 (5 bases). CDR3 DNA sequence: TGTGCCAGCAGTCCCTTGGCCCAGTCAAGCGGCGAGCAGTACTTC. Protein: CASSPLAQSSGEQYF.